The T cell receptor (beta chain) under discussion was sequenced for a study of cytomegalovirus exposure and HLA in healthy donors. General observations from the study: In vitro assays verified that three CMV-associated chains recognized CMV antigens specifically. One variant, a missense change in DCLRE1C, was linked in a later analysis to TCR beta V- and J-gene trimming.

CDR1 is MNHEY and CDR2 is SMNVEV in the germline V gene (reference sequence). J lost 6 bases, V lost 5 bases, and 9 bases had no gene match. The CDR3 is 15 residues long. As regards this clone: Its cognate antigen is unknown.

The primer mix had 60 Vbeta and 13 Jbeta primers. The protocol was immunoSEQ multiplex PCR, while the TCRdb copy is restricted to in-frame clones and leaves out a portion. The sample contains 150,000 to 160,000 clones, 65% to 85% of which appear only once. V gene TRBV27 combines with J gene TRBJ2-3, with 9 bases matching TRBD2. The sample was PBMCs. This TCR came from a middle-aged woman in good health and CMV-seropositive. CDR3 residues: CASSQDSGRSDTQYF. CDR3 sequence (DNA): TGTGCCAGCAGTCAGGATAGCGGGAGAAGTGATACGCAGTATTTT.